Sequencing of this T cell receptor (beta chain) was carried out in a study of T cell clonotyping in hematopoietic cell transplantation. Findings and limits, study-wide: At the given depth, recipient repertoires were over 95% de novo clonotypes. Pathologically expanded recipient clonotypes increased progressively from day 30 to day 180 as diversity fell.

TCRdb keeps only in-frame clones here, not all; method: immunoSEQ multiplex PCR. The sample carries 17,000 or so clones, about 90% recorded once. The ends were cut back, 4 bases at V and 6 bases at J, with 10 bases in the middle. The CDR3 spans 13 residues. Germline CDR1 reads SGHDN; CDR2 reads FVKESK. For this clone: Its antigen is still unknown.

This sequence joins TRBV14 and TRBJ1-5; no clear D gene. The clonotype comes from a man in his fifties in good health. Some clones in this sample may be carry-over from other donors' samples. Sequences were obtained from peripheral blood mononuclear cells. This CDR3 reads CASSLWEGQPQHF. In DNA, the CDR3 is TGTGCCAGCAGCCTCTGGGAAGGTCAGCCCCAGCATTTT.